The entry below gives a single T cell receptor beta chain sequence along with its context. Per the study methods: Amplification from reference gene primers served as the basis for estimated nucleated cell counts. Some clones are missing from TCRdb's copy, which holds only in-frame ones; the method was immunoSEQ multiplex PCR. That table supplies the V and J calls and clone size; D and trimming were determined from the DNA. The sample has about 150,000 clones, approximately 91% seen once. These data are taken from a study of blood T cell repertoires in COVID-19. Whole-study context: COVID-19 samples, acute and convalescent, were from the United States, Italy and Spain. In each case, the material was cDNA or gDNA derived from T cells, B-cell-depleted T cells, or PBMCs.

Germline V gene sequence: CDR1 SGDLS, CDR2 YYNGEE. CDR3 length equals 15 residues. Losses at the gene ends were 4 bases for V and 1 base for J; bases not matched to a gene: 6. Sequencing was carried out using peripheral blood. The TCR originated in a woman in her 70s with acute or convalescent COVID-19. The chain couples TRBV9 to TRBJ2-5; 8 bases align to TRBD2. CDR3 sequence: CASSTSGGAQETQYF. CDR3 DNA sequence: TGTGCCAGCAGCACCTCGGGGGGGGCCCAAGAGACCCAGTACTTC.